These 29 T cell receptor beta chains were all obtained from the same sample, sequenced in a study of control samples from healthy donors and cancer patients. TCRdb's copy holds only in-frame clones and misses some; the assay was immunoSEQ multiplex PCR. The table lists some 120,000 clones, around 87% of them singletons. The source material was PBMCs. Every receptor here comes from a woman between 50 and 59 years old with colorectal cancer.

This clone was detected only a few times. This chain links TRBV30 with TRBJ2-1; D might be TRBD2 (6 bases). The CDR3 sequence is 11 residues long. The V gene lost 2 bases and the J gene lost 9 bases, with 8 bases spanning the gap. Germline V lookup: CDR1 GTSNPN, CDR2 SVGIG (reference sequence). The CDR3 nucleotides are TGTGCCTGGAGTACGGGGGTTGAGCAGTTCTTC. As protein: CAWSTGVEQFF. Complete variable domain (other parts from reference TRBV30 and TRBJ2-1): SQTIHQWPATLVQPVGSPLSLECTVEGTSNPNLYWYRQAAGRGLQLLFYSVGIGQISSEVPQNLSASRPQDRQFILSSKKLLLSDSGFYLCAWSTGVEQFFGPGTRLTVL.

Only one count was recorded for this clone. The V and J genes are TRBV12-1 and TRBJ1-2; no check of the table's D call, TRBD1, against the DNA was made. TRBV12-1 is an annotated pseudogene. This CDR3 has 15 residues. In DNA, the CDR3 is TGTGCCAGCAGATTCACAGGGGCCGCTAACTATGGCTACACCTTC. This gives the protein CASRFTGAANYGYTF.

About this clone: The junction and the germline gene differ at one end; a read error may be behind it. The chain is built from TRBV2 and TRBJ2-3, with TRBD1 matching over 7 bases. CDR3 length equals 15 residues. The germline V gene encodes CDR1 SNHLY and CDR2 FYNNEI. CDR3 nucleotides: TGTGCCAGCAGTCGACAGGGATCAGGAGCAGATATGCAGTATTTT. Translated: CASSRQGSGADMQYF.

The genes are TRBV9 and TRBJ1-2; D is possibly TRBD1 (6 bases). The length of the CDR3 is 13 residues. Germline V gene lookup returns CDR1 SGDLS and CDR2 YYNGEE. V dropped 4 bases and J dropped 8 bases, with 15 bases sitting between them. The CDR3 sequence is CASSLPTGDGYTF. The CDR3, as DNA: TGTGCCAGCAGCCTACCGACAGGCGACGGCTACACCTTC.

This chain's CDR3 is CASSWTGDNEKLFF. CDR3 bases: TGCGCCAGCAGCTGGACAGGAGATAATGAAAAACTGTTTTTT. V gene TRBV5-1 combines with J gene TRBJ1-4; TRBD1 agrees at 7 bases. The CDR3 is made up of 14 amino acids. The germline V gene has CDR1 SGHRS and CDR2 YFSETQ. The V segment lost 3 bases and the J segment 4 bases; nucleotides outside the gene matches: 3.

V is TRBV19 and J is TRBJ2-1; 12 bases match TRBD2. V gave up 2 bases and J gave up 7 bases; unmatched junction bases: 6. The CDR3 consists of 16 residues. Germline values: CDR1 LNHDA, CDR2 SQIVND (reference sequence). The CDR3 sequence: CASSILTGTSGNEQFF. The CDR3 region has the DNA TGTGCCAGTAGTATACTTACCGGGACTAGCGGGAATGAGCAGTTCTTC.

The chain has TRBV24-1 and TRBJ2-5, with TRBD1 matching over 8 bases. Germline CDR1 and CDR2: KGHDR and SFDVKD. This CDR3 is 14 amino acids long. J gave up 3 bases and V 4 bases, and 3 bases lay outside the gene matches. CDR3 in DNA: TGTGCCACCAGTGAACAGGACAGGGAAGAGACCCAGTACTTC. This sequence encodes CATSEQDREETQYF.

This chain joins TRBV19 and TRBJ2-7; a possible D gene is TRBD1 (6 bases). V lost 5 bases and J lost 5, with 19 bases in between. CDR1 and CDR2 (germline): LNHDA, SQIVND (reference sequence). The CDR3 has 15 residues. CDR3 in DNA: TGTGCCAGTAGTGCCGGACAGTTGAATGCCGACGAGCAGTACTTC. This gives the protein CASSAGQLNADEQYF. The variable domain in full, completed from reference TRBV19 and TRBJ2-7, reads DGGITQSPKYLFRKEGQNVTLSCEQNLNHDAMYWYRQDPGQGLRLIYYSQIVNDFQKGDIAEGYSVSREKKESFPLTVTSAQKNPTAFYLCASSAGQLNADEQYFGPGTRLTVT.

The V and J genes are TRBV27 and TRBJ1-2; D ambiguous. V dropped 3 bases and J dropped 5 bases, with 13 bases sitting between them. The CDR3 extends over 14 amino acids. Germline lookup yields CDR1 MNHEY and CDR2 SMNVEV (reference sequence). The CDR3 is CASSFRPAGYGYTF. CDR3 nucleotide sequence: TGTGCCAGCAGTTTCAGACCGGCCGGTTATGGCTACACCTTC.

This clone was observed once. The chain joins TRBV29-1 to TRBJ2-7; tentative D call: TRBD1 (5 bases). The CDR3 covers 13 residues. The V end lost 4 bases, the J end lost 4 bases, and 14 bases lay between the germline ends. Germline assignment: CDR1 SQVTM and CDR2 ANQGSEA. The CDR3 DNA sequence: TGCAGCGTTGGACTTCAGGGTTTGTACGAGCAGTACTTC. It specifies CSVGLQGLYEQYF.

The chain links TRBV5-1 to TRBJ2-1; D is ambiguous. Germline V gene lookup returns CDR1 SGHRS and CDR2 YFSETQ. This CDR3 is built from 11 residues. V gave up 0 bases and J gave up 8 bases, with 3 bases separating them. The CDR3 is CASSLVDEQFF. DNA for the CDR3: TGCGCCAGCAGCTTGGTGGATGAGCAGTTCTTC.

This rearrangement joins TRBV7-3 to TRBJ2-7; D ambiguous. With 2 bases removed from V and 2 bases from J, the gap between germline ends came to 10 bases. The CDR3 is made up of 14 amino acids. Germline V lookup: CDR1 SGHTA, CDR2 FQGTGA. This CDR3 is CASSLSPGPYEQYF. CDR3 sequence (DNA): TGTGCCAGCAGCTTATCCCCCGGCCCCTACGAGCAGTACTTC.

Written as DNA, the CDR3 is TGCGCCAGCAGAGTAGGGTCGAACACTGAAGCTTTCTTT. This codes for CASRVGSNTEAFF. The chain couples TRBV5-1 to TRBJ1-1; D is undetermined. Looked up from germline, CDR1 is SGHRS and CDR2 is YFSETQ. The CDR3 has 13 amino acids. Trimming removed 5 bases from V and 1 base from J, with 9 bases in between.

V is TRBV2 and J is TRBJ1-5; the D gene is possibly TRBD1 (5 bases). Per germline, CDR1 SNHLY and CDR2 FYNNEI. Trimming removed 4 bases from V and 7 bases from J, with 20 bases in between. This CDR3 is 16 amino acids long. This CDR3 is CASSGPGGGGRQPQHF. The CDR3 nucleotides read TGTGCCAGCAGTGGACCCGGCGGGGGGGGACGACAGCCCCAGCATTTT.

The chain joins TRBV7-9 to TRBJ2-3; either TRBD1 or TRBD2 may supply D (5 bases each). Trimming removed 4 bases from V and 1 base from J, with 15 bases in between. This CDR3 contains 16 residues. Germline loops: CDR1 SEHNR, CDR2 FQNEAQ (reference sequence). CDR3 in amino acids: CASSWDGGQGTDTQYF. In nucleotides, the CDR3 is TGTGCCAGCAGCTGGGACGGTGGGCAGGGCACAGATACGCAGTATTTT.

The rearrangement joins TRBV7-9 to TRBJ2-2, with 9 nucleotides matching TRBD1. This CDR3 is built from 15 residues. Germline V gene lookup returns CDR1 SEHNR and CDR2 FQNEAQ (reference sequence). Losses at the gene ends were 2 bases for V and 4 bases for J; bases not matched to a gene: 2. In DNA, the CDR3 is TGTGCCAGCAGCTTATTGGGACAGGGCACCGGGGAGCTGTTTTTT. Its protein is CASSLLGQGTGELFF.

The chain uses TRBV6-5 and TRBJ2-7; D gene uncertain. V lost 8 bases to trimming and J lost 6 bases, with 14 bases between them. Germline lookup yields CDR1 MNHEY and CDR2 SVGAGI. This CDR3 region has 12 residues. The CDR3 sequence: CASGRGASEQYF. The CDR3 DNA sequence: TGTGCCAGCGGTCGAGGAGCGAGCGAGCAGTACTTC.

The CDR3 coding sequence is TGCGCCAGCAGCCCGTTGGAGAGTAACCCCCACAATGAGCAGTTCTTC. Translation gives CASSPLESNPHNEQFF. The chain employs TRBV5-1 and TRBJ2-1; D is undetermined. This CDR3 has 16 residues. Trimming shortened V by 4 bases and J by 5 bases, and 19 bases separated the two germline ends. Germline CDR1 reads SGHRS; CDR2 reads YFSETQ. Supplemented by reference TRBV5-1 and TRBJ2-1, the full variable domain reads KAGVTQTPRYLIKTRGQQVTLSCSPISGHRSVSWYQQTPGQGLQFLFEYFSETQRNKGNFPGRFSGRQFSNSRSEMNVSTLELGDSALYLCASSPLESNPHNEQFFGPGTRLTVL.

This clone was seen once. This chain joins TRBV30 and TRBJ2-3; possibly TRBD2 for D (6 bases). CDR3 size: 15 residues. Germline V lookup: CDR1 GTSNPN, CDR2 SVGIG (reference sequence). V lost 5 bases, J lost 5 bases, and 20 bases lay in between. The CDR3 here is CAWGTDPLGGDTQYF. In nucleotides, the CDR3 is TGTGCCTGGGGCACTGACCCACTCGGGGGAGATACGCAGTATTTT.

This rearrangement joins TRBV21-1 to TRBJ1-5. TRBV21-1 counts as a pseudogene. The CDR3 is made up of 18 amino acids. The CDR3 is CASSKRRGGGWRNQPQHF. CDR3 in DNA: TGTGCCAGCAGCAAAAGGAGAGGCGGAGGGTGGCGCAATCAGCCCCAGCATTTT.

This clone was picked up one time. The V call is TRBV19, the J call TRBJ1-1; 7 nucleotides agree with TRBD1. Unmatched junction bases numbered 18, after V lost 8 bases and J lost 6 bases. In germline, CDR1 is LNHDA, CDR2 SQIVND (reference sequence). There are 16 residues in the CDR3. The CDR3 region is CASQGQAGFARPEAFF. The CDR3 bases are TGTGCCAGTCAAGGACAGGCTGGTTTCGCCCGCCCTGAAGCTTTCTTT.

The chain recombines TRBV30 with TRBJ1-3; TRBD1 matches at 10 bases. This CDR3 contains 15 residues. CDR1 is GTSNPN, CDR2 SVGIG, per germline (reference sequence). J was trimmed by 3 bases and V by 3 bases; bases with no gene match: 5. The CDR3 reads CAWSAGTGVGNTIYF. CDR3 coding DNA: TGTGCCTGGAGCGCCGGGACAGGGGTTGGAAACACCATATATTTT. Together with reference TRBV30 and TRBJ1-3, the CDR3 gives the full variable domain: SQTIHQWPATLVQPVGSPLSLECTVEGTSNPNLYWYRQAAGRGLQLLFYSVGIGQISSEVPQNLSASRPQDRQFILSSKKLLLSDSGFYLCAWSAGTGVGNTIYFGEGSWLTVV.

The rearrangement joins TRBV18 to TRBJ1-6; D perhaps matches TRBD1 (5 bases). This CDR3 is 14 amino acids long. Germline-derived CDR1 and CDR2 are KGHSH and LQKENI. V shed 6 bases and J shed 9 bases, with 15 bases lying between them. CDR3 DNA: TGTGCCAGCTCGGGAGGGGCAGACTTTTCACCCCTCCACTTT. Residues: CASSGGADFSPLHF.

This chain's CDR3 is CASSSPPGNTIYF. Written as DNA, the CDR3 is TGTGCCAGCAGCTCTCCCCCCGGAAACACCATATATTTT. V gene TRBV12-3 or TRBV12-4 combines with J gene TRBJ1-3, with unresolved D. The CDR3 has 13 residues. With 6 bases removed from V and 4 bases from J, the gap between germline ends came to 10 bases.

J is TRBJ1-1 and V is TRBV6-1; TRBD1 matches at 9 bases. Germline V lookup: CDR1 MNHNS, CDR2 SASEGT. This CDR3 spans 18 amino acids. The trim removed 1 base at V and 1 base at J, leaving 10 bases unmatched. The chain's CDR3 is CASSEDWGQGFPNTEAFF. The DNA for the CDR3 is TGTGCCAGCAGTGAAGATTGGGGACAGGGATTCCCGAACACTGAAGCTTTCTTT.

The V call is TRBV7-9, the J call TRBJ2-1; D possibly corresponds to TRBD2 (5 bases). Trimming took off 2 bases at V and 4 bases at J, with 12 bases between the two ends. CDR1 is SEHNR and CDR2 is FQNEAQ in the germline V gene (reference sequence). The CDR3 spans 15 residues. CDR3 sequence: CASSLNQRPYNEQFF. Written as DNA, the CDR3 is TGTGCCAGCAGCTTAAATCAGCGGCCGTACAATGAGCAGTTCTTC.

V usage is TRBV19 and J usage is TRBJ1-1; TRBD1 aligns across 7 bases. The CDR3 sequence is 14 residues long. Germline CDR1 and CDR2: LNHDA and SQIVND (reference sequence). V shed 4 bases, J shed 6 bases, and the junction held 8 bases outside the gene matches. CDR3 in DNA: TGTGCCAGTAGTAAACTAGGGGGCATCTCTGAAGCTTTCTTT. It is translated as CASSKLGGISEAFF. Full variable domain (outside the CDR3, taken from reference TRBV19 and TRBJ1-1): DGGITQSPKYLFRKEGQNVTLSCEQNLNHDAMYWYRQDPGQGLRLIYYSQIVNDFQKGDIAEGYSVSREKKESFPLTVTSAQKNPTAFYLCASSKLGGISEAFFGQGTRLTVV.

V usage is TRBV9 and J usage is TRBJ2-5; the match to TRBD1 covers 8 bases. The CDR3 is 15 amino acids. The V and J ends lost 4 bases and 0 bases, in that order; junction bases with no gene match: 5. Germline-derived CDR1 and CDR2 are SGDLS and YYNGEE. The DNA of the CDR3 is TGTGCCAGCAGCTTTTCAGGGGGCGACCAAGAGACCCAGTACTTC. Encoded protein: CASSFSGGDQETQYF.

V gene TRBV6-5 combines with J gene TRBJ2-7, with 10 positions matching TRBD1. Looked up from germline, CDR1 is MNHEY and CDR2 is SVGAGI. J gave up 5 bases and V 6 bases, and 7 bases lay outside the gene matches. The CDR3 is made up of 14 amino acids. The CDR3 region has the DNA TGTGCCAGCAGCCGACAGGGGGCATCGGACGAGCAGTACTTC. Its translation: CASSRQGASDEQYF.